This T cell receptor beta chain was documented in a study of CD8+ T cells in alopecia areata. Study conclusions and caveats: Alopecia totalis/universalis scalp especially showed more expanded CD8+ clones than normal scalp.

V dropped 4 bases and J dropped 2 bases, with 12 bases sitting between them. The germline gives CDR1 MNHEY, CDR2 SVGAGI. CDR3 length equals 14 residues. The sequencing template was cDNA reverse transcribed from extracted RNA. Generated by immunoSEQ multiplex PCR, the TCRdb table keeps only in-frame clones and is missing some. Of some 190,000 clones in the sample, more than 50% were seen once. As to treatment: oral pan-JAK inhibitor, 5-10 mg twice daily. To note about this clone: Its antigen is as yet unknown.

The source is a human donor with alopecia areata. The chain carries TRBV6-5 and TRBJ2-7; no definite D call. The sample was CD4+ T cells sorted from blood, taken at week 24, from a patient treated with tofacitinib. For the CDR3, the DNA is TGTGCCAGCAGTTCCGACGCCGGGCCCTACGAGCAGTACTTC. Its protein is CASSSDAGPYEQYF.